Below, one T cell receptor (beta chain) is given with its context. This sample stems from a study of CD8 T cells in Susac syndrome. The RNA, about 0.45 to 1 ug, was put through reverse transcription using random hexamers. TCRdb itself ran the immunoSEQ multiplex PCR reads through MiXCR, one entry per CDR3 protein. In the table there are 400,000 to 550,000 distinct CDR3 sequences, about 85% of which are singletons. The TCR sequence derives from a human donor with multiple sclerosis. Sequencing was carried out using CD8+ T cells from PBMCs.

The CDR3 DNA reads as TGTGCCAGTAGTACCTCCCCCCGGGGGGGGGACAATGAGCAGTTCTTC. Residues: CASSTSPRGGDNEQFF. This chain uses TRBV19 with TRBJ2-1; TRBD2 matches 8 bases. The trim removed 4 bases at V and 5 bases at J, leaving 10 bases unmatched. Germline V gene sequence: CDR1 LNHDA, CDR2 SQIVND (reference sequence). CDR3 length equals 16 residues.